This T cell receptor (beta chain) was identified in a study of CD8 T cells in Susac syndrome. The CDR3 consists of 15 residues. The germline gives CDR1 SEHNR, CDR2 FQNEAQ (reference sequence). V lost 5 bases and J lost 2, with 15 bases in between. With random hexamers, roughly 0.45 to 1 ug RNA was reverse transcribed. Each CDR3 protein gets one entry after TCRdb re-called the immunoSEQ multiplex PCR reads with MiXCR. Counted here are over 150,000 distinct CDR3 sequences, about 96% occurring once; the ten biggest clones make up about 0.13%. J is TRBJ2-5 and V is TRBV7-9; a possible D gene is TRBD1 (6 bases). Sequenced sample: CD4+ T cells from PBMCs. This sequence originates from a human donor with Susac syndrome. In DNA form, the CDR3 reads TGTGCCAGCAGCCATTACAGGGCCGTACAAGAGACCCAGTACTTC. Translation: CASSHYRAVQETQYF.